This record covers a single T cell receptor beta chain. No antigen is known for it. It was CD45RO-negative cells, positively selected for CCR7, that made up naive CD8 cells, with terminally differentiated effector memory CD45RA+ cells excluded. This sample is part of a study of shared clonotypes between healthy human individuals. Study results and limitations: Among donors, the sharing of clonotypes was expected to be influenced by sequencing depth.

Assay runs were performed at deep level. The data were produced by immunoSEQ multiplex PCR, yet TCRdb's version contains in-frame clones alone and is incomplete. The sample consists of around 1,900,000 clones, roughly 93% of them appearing once. The CDR3 length is 14 residues. The ends lost 1 base at V and 7 bases at J; junction bases unmatched: 6. Germline values: CDR1 SGHAT, CDR2 FQNNGV. Sequenced: naive CD8+ T cells from PBMCs. The clonotype comes from a man in his late teens or twenties in good health. Some clones in this sample may be carry-over from other donors' samples. V is TRBV11-2 and J is TRBJ2-7; the match to TRBD1 covers 8 bases. The CDR3 loop is CASSLAGGLREQYF. CDR3 bases: TGTGCCAGCAGCTTAGCAGGGGGCCTACGAGAGCAGTACTTC.